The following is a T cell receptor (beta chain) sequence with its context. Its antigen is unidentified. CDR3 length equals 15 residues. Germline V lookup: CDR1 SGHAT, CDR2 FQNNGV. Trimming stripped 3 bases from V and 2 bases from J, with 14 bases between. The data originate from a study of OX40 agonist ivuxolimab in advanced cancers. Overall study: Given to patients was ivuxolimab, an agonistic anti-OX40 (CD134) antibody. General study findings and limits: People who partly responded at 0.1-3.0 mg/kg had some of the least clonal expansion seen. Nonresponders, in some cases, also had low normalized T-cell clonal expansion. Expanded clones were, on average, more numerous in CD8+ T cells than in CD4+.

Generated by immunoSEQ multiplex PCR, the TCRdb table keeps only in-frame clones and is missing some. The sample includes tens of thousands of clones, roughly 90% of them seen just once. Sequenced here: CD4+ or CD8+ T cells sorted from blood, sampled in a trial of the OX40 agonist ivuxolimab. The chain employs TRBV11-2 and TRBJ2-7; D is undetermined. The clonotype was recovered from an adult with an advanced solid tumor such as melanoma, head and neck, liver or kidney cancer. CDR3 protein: CASSFGNLATYEQYF. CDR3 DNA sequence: TGTGCCAGCAGCTTCGGAAACTTAGCCACCTACGAGCAGTACTTC. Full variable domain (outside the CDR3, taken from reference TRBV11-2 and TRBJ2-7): EAGVAQSPRYKIIEKRQSVAFWCNPISGHATLYWYQQILGQGPKLLIQFQNNGVVDDSQLPKDRFSAERLKGVDSTLKIQPAKLEDSAVYLCASSFGNLATYEQYFGPGTRLTVT.